This is a list of T cell receptor beta chains from one sample in a study of control samples from healthy donors and cancer patients. The repertoire was sequenced with immunoSEQ multiplex PCR; TCRdb's copy has only in-frame clones and lacks some. The sample holds approximately 160,000 clones; 91% are singletons and the top ten take approximately 2%. The sequenced material came from blood. Receptors originate from a woman aged 40 to 50 in good health. Both conserved end residues are trimmed from each CDR3.

v_gene	j_gene	CDR3aa
TRBV5-4	TRBJ2-7	ASSHLGDPGGTYEQY
TRBV24-1	TRBJ2-7	ATSEKTPGTVPFSYEQY
TRBV3-1/TRBV3-2	TRBJ1-1	ASSARWGGTTEAF
TRBV9	TRBJ2-1	ASSASGGAKAEQF
TRBV7-6	TRBJ1-1	ASSLVQGASGTEAF
TRBV6-5	TRBJ2-1	ASTRLAGGLYEQF
TRBV19	TRBJ2-3	ASSTPGQAISTDTQY
TRBV5-1	TRBJ2-3	ASSLGQTTDTQY
TRBV7-9	TRBJ1-5	ASSLGLGQPQH
TRBV5-4	TRBJ2-7	ASSFAGTGSYEQY
TRBV7-6	TRBJ1-6	ASSLRDSESSYNSPLH